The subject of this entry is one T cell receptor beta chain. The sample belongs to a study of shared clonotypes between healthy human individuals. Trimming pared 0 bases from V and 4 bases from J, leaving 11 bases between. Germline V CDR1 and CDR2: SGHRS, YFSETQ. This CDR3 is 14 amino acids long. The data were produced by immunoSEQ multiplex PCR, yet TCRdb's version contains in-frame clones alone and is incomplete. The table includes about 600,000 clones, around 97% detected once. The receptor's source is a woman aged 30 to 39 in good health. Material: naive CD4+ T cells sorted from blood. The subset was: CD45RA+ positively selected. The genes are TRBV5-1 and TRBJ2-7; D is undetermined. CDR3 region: CASSLGPPLYEQYF. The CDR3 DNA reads TGCGCCAGCAGCTTGGGACCTCCCCTTTACGAGCAGTACTTC. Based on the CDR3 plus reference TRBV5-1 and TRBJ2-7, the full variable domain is KAGVTQTPRYLIKTRGQQVTLSCSPISGHRSVSWYQQTPGQGLQFLFEYFSETQRNKGNFPGRFSGRQFSNSRSEMNVSTLELGDSALYLCASSLGPPLYEQYFGPGTRLTVT.